The 3 T cell receptor beta chains listed next were all sequenced from one sample in a study of blood T cells in healthy people across ages. A sample-barcoded 5' primer and a J-beta primer mix were used in a second PCR of roughly 7 to 12 cycles. TCRdb re-analysed the 5' RACE reads in MiXCR, keeping a single row per CDR3 protein. The table has 1.4 million or so distinct CDR3 sequences, less than 45% seen once. Material: blood. The receptors were sampled from a woman aged 18-29 years in good health.

The V call is TRBV12-3 or TRBV12-4, the J call TRBJ2-3; 10 bases align to TRBD1. V lost 5 bases, J lost 2 bases, and 4 bases stayed unmatched. This CDR3 spans 15 amino acids. CDR3 DNA: TGTGCCAGCAGTGGGGGACAGGGGTACACAGATACGCAGTATTTT. Its protein product is CASSGGQGYTDTQYF.

On this clonotype: Just one base apart from a much larger clone, this may be a read error. V is TRBV20-1 and J is TRBJ2-5; 7 bases match TRBD2. The germline V gene has CDR1 DFQATT and CDR2 SNEGSKA (reference sequence). After removal of 1 base from V and 5 bases from J, the junction contained 7 bases not matched to a gene. The length of the CDR3 is 14 residues. In DNA, the CDR3 is TGCAGTGCTAGAGTCGGGGGGATGAGGGAGACCCAGTACTTC. Its translation is CSARVGGMRETQYF.

The rearrangement uses TRBV5-6 and TRBJ2-7; D assignment may be TRBD1 or TRBD2 (6 bases each). The length of the CDR3 is 12 residues. V lost 0 bases and J lost 11, with 12 bases in between. Germline CDR1 reads SGHDT; CDR2 reads YYEEEE. Here the CDR3 reads CASSLETGGKYF. CDR3 in DNA: TGTGCCAGCAGCTTGGAGACAGGCGGGAAGTACTTC.